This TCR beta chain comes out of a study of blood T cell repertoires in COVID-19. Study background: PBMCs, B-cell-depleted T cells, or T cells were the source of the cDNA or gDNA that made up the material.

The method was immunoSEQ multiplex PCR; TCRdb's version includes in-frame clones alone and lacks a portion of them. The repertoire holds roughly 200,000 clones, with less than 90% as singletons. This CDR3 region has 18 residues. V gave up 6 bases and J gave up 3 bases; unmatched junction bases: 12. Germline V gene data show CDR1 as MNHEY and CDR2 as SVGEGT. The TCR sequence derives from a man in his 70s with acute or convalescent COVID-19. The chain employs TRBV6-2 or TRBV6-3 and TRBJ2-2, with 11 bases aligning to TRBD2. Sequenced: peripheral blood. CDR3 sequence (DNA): TGTGCCAGCAGCCCGGGACTAGCGGCCAACAGGGACACCGGGGAGCTGTTTTTT. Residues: CASSPGLAANRDTGELFF.